Each of the 18 T cell receptor beta chains below was sequenced from the same sample in a study of blood T cell repertoires in COVID-19. Data came from immunoSEQ multiplex PCR; TCRdb stores just in-frame clones and leaves some out. Of about 110,000 clones listed, more than 70% were seen once; the top ten hold less than 3.5%. The sample comprised peripheral blood. The origin of the receptors is a woman in her forties or fifties with acute or convalescent COVID-19.

The chain has TRBV30 and TRBJ2-3, with D possibly matching TRBD1 (6 bases). The CDR3 totals 13 residues. V was clipped by 2 bases and J by 4 bases, with 10 bases between them. Germline V gene data show CDR1 as GTSNPN and CDR2 as SVGIG (reference sequence). CDR3 coding DNA: TGTGCCTGGAGTCGTACAGGGCCAGATACGCAGTATTTT. Encoded protein: CAWSRTGPDTQYF.

The chain has TRBV5-1 and TRBJ2-2, with D possibly being TRBD2 (6 bases). Germline CDR1 reads SGHRS; CDR2 reads YFSETQ. The V end was cut by 4 bases, the J end by 1 base, with 8 bases between. The CDR3 covers 14 residues. The CDR3 nucleotides read TGCGCCAGCAGCAGGGGAGGGAACACCGGGGAGCTGTTTTTT. It codes for CASSRGGNTGELFF.

The chain uses TRBV27 and TRBJ2-4, with D possibly TRBD2 on 6 matching bases. The length of the CDR3 is 12 residues. Deletions cut 8 bases from V and 8 bases from J, with 13 bases between. Germline V gene data show CDR1 as MNHEY and CDR2 as SMNVEV (reference sequence). CDR3 nucleotides: TGTGCCAGCGGGGCCGCGGGGTACATTCAGTACTTC. Amino acids: CASGAAGYIQYF.

V usage is TRBV27 and J usage is TRBJ1-4; perhaps TRBD1 as D (5 bases). The CDR3 spans 19 residues. Deletions cut 5 bases from V and 3 bases from J, with 25 bases between. Germline V gene sequence: CDR1 MNHEY, CDR2 SMNVEV (reference sequence). The DNA of the CDR3 is TGTGCCAGCAGTCTCTCCCCGCCGGGACTGCCGGGGCCTAATGAAAAACTGTTTTTT. It encodes CASSLSPPGLPGPNEKLFF.

The CDR3, as DNA: TGTGCCAGCAGCCGGAGCTCTGGGGCCAACGTCCTGACTTTC. Protein product: CASSRSSGANVLTF. The gene calls are TRBV7-9 and TRBJ2-6; D ambiguous. With 5 bases removed from V and 0 bases from J, the gap between germline ends came to 5 bases. Germline V gives CDR1 SEHNR, CDR2 FQNEAQ (reference sequence). The CDR3 length is 14 residues.

The chain combines TRBV11-2 with TRBJ2-7, with 10 bases that match TRBD1. The germline V gene encodes CDR1 SGHAT and CDR2 FQNNGV. V was pared by 5 bases and J by 4 bases, with 8 bases of the junction left unmatched. The CDR3 runs to 15 residues. This CDR3 reads CASSVGTGEGYEQYF. CDR3 in DNA: TGTGCCAGCAGCGTAGGGACAGGGGAAGGGTACGAGCAGTACTTC.

The rearrangement joins TRBV5-1 to TRBJ2-3; D unclear. The V gene lost 2 bases and the J gene lost 0 bases, with 16 bases spanning the gap. This CDR3 has 17 amino acids. The germline gives CDR1 SGHRS, CDR2 YFSETQ. The CDR3 nucleotides are TGCGCCAGCAGCTTCGCCAGGCCGTACGCTAGCACAGATACGCAGTATTTT. Protein: CASSFARPYASTDTQYF.

V gene TRBV13 combines with J gene TRBJ1-2; possible D gene TRBD1, 5 bases. CDR3 length: 14 amino acids. The V gene's germline CDR1 is PRHDT and CDR2 FYEKMQ (reference sequence). The V end lost 1 base, the J end lost 2 bases, and 8 bases lay between the germline ends. The CDR3 region is CASSLAQGNYGYTF. CDR3 sequence (DNA): TGTGCCAGCAGCTTAGCCCAGGGAAACTATGGCTACACCTTC.

The chain uses TRBV19 and TRBJ1-1; 9 bases are shared with TRBD1. Germline V gene data show CDR1 as LNHDA and CDR2 as SQIVND (reference sequence). J gave up 1 base and V 6 bases, and 3 bases lay outside the gene matches. This CDR3 region has 14 residues. This CDR3 is CASRAQGANTEAFF. In nucleotides, the CDR3 is TGTGCCAGTAGAGCACAGGGGGCGAACACTGAAGCTTTCTTT.

V and J are TRBV11-2 and TRBJ2-5, with D possibly matching TRBD1 (5 bases). The V and J ends lost 1 base and 4 bases respectively, with 10 bases between them. CDR1 and CDR2 (germline): SGHAT, FQNNGV. The CDR3 totals 14 residues. The CDR3 DNA is TGTGCCAGCAGCTTAGTAGGGGTCGGAGAGACCCAGTACTTC. This encodes CASSLVGVGETQYF.

This clone came up once. The chain combines TRBV5-1 with TRBJ2-7; 11 positions match TRBD2. With V trimmed by 3 bases and J by 4 bases, 6 bases remained unmatched. This CDR3 is 15 amino acids long. Germline-derived CDR1 and CDR2 are SGHRS and YFSETQ. In DNA, the CDR3 is TGCGCCAGCAGCTCCGGACTAGCGGGTTCGTACGAGCAGTACTTC. As protein: CASSSGLAGSYEQYF.

CDR3 sequence reads: CASSTTRQARETQYF. The CDR3 DNA follows: TGTGCCAGTAGTACTACTAGACAGGCCCGGGAGACCCAGTACTTC. The chain uses TRBV19 and TRBJ2-5; possible D gene TRBD1, 6 bases. The germline gives CDR1 LNHDA, CDR2 SQIVND (reference sequence). The V and J ends lost 4 bases and 5 bases respectively, with 17 bases between them. There are 15 residues in the CDR3.

The chain uses TRBV2 and TRBJ2-3, with TRBD2 identical over 13 bases. This CDR3 region has 16 residues. After removal of 5 bases from V and 2 bases from J, the junction contained 4 bases not matched to a gene. Germline CDR1 is SNHLY and CDR2 is FYNNEI. The CDR3 region is CASSRGLAGFTDTQYF. DNA for the CDR3: TGTGCCAGCAGTCGGGGACTAGCGGGATTCACAGATACGCAGTATTTT.

In its sample, this clone was seen a few times. This chain joins TRBV12-2 and TRBJ2-1; the table's D call of TRBD2 was not tested on the DNA. TRBV12-2 is reported as a pseudogene. The CDR3 is 16 residues long. CDR3 loop: CASRLIMGGSYNEQFF. For the CDR3, the DNA is TGTGCAAGTCGCTTAATCATGGGGGGCTCCTACAATGAGCAGTTCTTC.

V and J are TRBV7-2 and TRBJ2-7; D is undetermined. The CDR3 extends over 13 amino acids. V lost 2 bases and J 6 bases, leaving 11 bases between the germline ends. Germline V CDR1 and CDR2: SGHTA, FQGNSA. The CDR3, as DNA: TGTGCCAGCAGCTTAACTCCGGGTTCCGAGCAGTACTTC. It is translated as CASSLTPGSEQYF.

V is TRBV9 and J is TRBJ1-5; D call uncertain. V gave up 0 bases and J gave up 1 base, with 11 bases separating them. The CDR3 consists of 16 residues. Per the germline V gene, CDR1 is SGDLS and CDR2 is YYNGEE. The DNA of the CDR3 is TGTGCCAGCAGCGTAGCCCCCGGGGTGAGCAATCAGCCCCAGCATTTT. This translates into CASSVAPGVSNQPQHF.

The chain employs TRBV12-3 or TRBV12-4 and TRBJ1-2; D remains ambiguous. The germline V and J ends were trimmed by 8 bases and 2 bases, with 12 bases remaining between them. This CDR3 is built from 13 residues. The CDR3 is CASRSASNYGYTF. Written as DNA, the CDR3 is TGTGCCAGCCGGAGCGCGTCCAACTATGGCTACACCTTC.

The V and J genes are TRBV19 and TRBJ2-7; tentative D call: TRBD2 (6 bases). CDR3 length: 16 residues. CDR1 LNHDA and CDR2 SQIVND come from the germline V gene (reference sequence). The V end lost 2 bases, the J end lost 6 bases, and 20 bases lay between the germline ends. CDR3 nucleotides: TGTGCCAGTAGTATAATTCCGGGACTCGTAAGATCCGAGCAGTACTTC. It codes for CASSIIPGLVRSEQYF.